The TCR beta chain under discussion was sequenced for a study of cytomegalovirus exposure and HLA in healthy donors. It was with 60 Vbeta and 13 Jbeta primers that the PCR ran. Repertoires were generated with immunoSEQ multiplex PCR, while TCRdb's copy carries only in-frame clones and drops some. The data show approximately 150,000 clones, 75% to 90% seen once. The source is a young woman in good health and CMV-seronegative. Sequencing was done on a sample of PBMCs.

The chain's CDR3 is CASSRTGARGGANVLTF. DNA for the CDR3: TGCGCCAGCTCACGGACAGGGGCGAGGGGAGGGGCCAACGTCCTGACTTTC. J is TRBJ2-6 and V is TRBV5-1; TRBD1 agrees at 9 bases. This CDR3 is built from 17 residues. V dropped 7 bases and J dropped 4; count of bases not matched to a gene: 12. Germline-derived CDR1 and CDR2 are SGHRS and YFSETQ.